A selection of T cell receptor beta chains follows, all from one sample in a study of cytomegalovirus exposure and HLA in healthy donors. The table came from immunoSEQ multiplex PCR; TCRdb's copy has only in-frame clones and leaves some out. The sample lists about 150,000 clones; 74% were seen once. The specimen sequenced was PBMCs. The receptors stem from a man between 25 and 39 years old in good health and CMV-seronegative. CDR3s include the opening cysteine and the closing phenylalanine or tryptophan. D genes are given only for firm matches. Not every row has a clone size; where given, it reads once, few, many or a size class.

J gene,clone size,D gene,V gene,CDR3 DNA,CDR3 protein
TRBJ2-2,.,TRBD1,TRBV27,TGTGCCAGCAGTTTTGGGACAGGGGCCACCGGGGAGCTGTTTTTT,CASSFGTGATGELFF
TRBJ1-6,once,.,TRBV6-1,TGTGCCAGCAGTGCGTCGGGTCTAAACTCCTATAATTCACCCCTCCACTTT,CASSASGLNSYNSPLHF
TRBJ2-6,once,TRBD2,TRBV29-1,TGCAGCGTTGAAGGGGGGGGCTCTGGGGCCAACGTCCTGACTTTC,CSVEGGGSGANVLTF
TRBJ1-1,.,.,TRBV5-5,TGTGCCAGCAGCTTGGAATTATCCAGAGGAACTTTCTTT,CASSLELSRGTFF
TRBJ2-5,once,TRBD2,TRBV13,TGTGCCAGCAGCTCCCGGGGGGGGGAGACCCAGTACTTC,CASSSRGGETQYF
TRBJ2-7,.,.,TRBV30,TGTGCCTGGAGTTACACTGACAGCTACGAGCAGTACTTC,CAWSYTDSYEQYF
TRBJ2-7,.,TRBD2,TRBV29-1,TGCAGCGCTGGCTTGGGAGGGGCGAGCTACGAGCAGTACTTC,CSAGLGGASYEQYF
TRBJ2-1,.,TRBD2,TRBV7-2,TGTGCCAGCAGCTTAGTTGGGGGGGGGAACAATGAGCAGTTCTTC,CASSLVGGGNNEQFF
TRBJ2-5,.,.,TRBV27,TGTGCCAGCAGTTCTTTGGGTGGGGGGGGCGGAGAGACCCAGTACTTC,CASSSLGGGGGETQYF
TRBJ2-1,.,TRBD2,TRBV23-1,TGCGCCAGCAGTCAAGGACTAGCGGACTCCTACAATGAGCAGTTCTTC,CASSQGLADSYNEQFF
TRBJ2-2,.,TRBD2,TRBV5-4,TGTGCCAGCAGCTTGGAGTACCAGCGGGGGGCTACCGGGGAGCTGTTTTTT,CASSLEYQRGATGELFF
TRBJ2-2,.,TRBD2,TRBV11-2,TGTGCCAGCAATTTAGGGTTTCGACTAGCGGGGATCGGGGAGCTGTTTTTT,CASNLGFRLAGIGELFF
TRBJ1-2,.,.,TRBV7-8,TGTGCCAGCAGCCCGGGACAAGGCTTCGGCTACACCTTC,CASSPGQGFGYTF
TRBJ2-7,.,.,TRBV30,TGTGCCTGGTCAGGGGAGAGCGAGCAGTACTTC,CAWSGESEQYF
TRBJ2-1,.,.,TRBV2,TGTGCCAGCAGTGAACTTTTCTACAATGAGCAGTTCTTC,CASSELFYNEQFF
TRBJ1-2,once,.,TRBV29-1,TGCAGCGTTGAGAAAAACAGGGTTGACTATGGCTACACCTTC,CSVEKNRVDYGYTF
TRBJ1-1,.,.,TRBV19,TGTGCCAGTAGTATCGAGGGGAACACTGAAGCTTTCTTT,CASSIEGNTEAFF
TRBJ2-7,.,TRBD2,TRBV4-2,TGTGCCAGCAGCCATAGCGGGGGGGCCGGGTACGAGCAGTACTTC,CASSHSGGAGYEQYF
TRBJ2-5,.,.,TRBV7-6,TGTGCCAGCAGCTTGAGCACAGGGATGGAGACCCAGTACTTC,CASSLSTGMETQYF
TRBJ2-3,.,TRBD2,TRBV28,TGTGCCAGCAGCCGGGGGGGGATCACAGATACGCAGTATTTT,CASSRGGITDTQYF
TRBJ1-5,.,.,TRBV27,TGTGCCAGCAGTTTGTTATATGGGCCCCATCAGCCCCAGCATTTT,CASSLLYGPHQPQHF
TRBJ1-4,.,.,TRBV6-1,TGTGCCAGTGTGAGGCTTCCGGGGGAAAAACTGTTTTTT,CASVRLPGEKLFF
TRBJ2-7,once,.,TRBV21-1,TGTGCCAGCAGCAAAGGCCAGGACTCCTACGAGCAGTACTTC,CASSKGQDSYEQYF
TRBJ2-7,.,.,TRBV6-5,TGTGCCAGCAGTTACGGGCAGGGCACCTACGAGCAGTACTTC,CASSYGQGTYEQYF
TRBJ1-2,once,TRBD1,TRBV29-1,TGCAGCGTCATTATTCCGGGACAGGGGGCTCGAGGGTATGGCTACCCCTTC,CSVIIPGQGARGYGYPF
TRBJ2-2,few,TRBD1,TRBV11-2,TGTGCCAGCAGCGTACGCGCAGGGGGCGCGGGGACCGGGGAGCTGTTTTTT,CASSVRAGGAGTGELFF
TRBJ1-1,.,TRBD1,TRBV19,TGTGCCAGTAGTATAGTAGATTCAGGGGGCTATGCTTTCTTT,CASSIVDSGGYAFF
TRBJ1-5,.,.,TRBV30,TGTGCCTGGACACAGGGTCCGGATCAGCCCCAGCATTTT,CAWTQGPDQPQHF
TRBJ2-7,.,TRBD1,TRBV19,TGTGCCAGTAGTACGACAGGGGCTCCCTACGAGCAGTACTTC,CASSTTGAPYEQYF
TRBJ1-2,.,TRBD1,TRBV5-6,TGTGCCAGCAGCCCTTGGGAGGGGACAGGGAGAAACTATGGCTACACCTTC,CASSPWEGTGRNYGYTF
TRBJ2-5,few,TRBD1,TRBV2,TGTGCCAGCAGTGTTGGGACAGAGGCGCAAGAGACCCAGTACTTC,CASSVGTEAQETQYF
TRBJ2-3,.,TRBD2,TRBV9,TGTGCCAGCAGCGTAGAGTCTAGCGGGGTGGGAACAGATACGCAGTATTTT,CASSVESSGVGTDTQYF
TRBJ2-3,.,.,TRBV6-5,TGTGCCAGCAGCTCCCAGGGGGATACGCAGTATTTT,CASSSQGDTQYF
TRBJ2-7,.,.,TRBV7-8,TGTGCCAGCAGCTTAGGCCGCTACGAGCAGTACTTC,CASSLGRYEQYF
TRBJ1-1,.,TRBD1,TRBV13,TGTGCCAGCAGCATACAGGGGGTCACTGAAGCTTTCTTT,CASSIQGVTEAFF
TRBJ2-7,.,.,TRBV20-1,TGCAGTGCCCCACAGCGGTACGAGCAGTACTTC,CSAPQRYEQYF
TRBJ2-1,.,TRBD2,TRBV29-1,TGCAGCGTTGTGTGGAGGGAAGAGCGGGGGATTTTCAATGAGCAGTTCTTC,CSVVWREERGIFNEQFF
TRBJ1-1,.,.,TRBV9,TGTGCCAGCAGCGTAGTAAGTGGAGCTGAAGCTTTCTTT,CASSVVSGAEAFF
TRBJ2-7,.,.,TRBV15,TGTGCCACCAGCAGAGATAGGGGTGAGAGTCGCGAGCAGTACTTC,CATSRDRGESREQYF
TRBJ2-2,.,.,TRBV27,TGTGCCAGCACGAAACAGAGCACCGGGGAGCTGTTTTTT,CASTKQSTGELFF
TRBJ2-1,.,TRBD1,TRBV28,TGTGCCAGCGCCACGGGACAGAGAGACTACAATGAGCAGTTCTTC,CASATGQRDYNEQFF
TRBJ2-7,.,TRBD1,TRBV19,TGTGCCAGTAGTACTGGGACAGGGGGCGGCGAGCAGTACTTC,CASSTGTGGGEQYF
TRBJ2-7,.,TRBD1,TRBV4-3,TGCGCCAGCAGCCATGGGCCCGACAGGGGGTCCTACGAGCAGTACTTC,CASSHGPDRGSYEQYF
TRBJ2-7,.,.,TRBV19,TGTGCCAGTAGTAGAGGTTCTTACGAGCAGTACTTC,CASSRGSYEQYF
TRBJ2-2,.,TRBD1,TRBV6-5,TGTGCCAGCAGTTCCGACAGGGTCAACACCGGGGAGCTGTTTTTT,CASSSDRVNTGELFF
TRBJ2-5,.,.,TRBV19,TGTGCCAGTAGTGCGGGACTCCGGGGAGAGACCCAGTACTTC,CASSAGLRGETQYF
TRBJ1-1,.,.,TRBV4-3,TGCGCCAGCAGCCAAGATTCGGCAGCAGGCACTGAAGCTTTCTTT,CASSQDSAAGTEAFF
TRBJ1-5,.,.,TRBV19,TGTGCCAGTAGTATGGCCAATGGGGGCCAGCCCCAGCATTTT,CASSMANGGQPQHF
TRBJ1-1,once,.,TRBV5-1,TGCGCCAGCAGCTTAATGCCTGGGGGGGCGGGTGAAGCTTTCTTT,CASSLMPGGAGEAFF
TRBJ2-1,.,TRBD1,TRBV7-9,TGTGCCAGCAGCTTACCGGGACAGAGCTACAATGAGCAGTTCTTC,CASSLPGQSYNEQFF
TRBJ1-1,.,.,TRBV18,TGTGCCAGCTCACCAGGGCTAACAGGGTTGTACCCCTATGGAGTTTTCTTT,CASSPGLTGLYPYGVFF
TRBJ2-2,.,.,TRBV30,TGTGCCTGGAAACAGACCGTCGCCGGGGAGCTGTTTTTT,CAWKQTVAGELFF
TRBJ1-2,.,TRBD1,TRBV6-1,TGTGCCAGCAGGAGACAGGGACGCATTAACTATGGCTACACCTTC,CASRRQGRINYGYTF
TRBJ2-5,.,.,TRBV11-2,TGTGCCAGCAGCTTAGGCGTACAGGGATTCCAAGAGACCCAGTACTTC,CASSLGVQGFQETQYF
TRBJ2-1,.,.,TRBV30,TGTGCCTGGAGCGGGGGTCCCTACAATGAGCAGTTCTTC,CAWSGGPYNEQFF
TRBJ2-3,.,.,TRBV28,TGTGCCAGCAGTCCAAGCTTAGCGGTTAGCACAGATACGCAGTATTTT,CASSPSLAVSTDTQYF
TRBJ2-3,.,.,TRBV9,TGTGCCAGCAGCGTAGGAGTTAGTGCGCAGTATTTT,CASSVGVSAQYF
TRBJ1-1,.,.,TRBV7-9,TGTGCCAGCAGTTCCAGGGGTGACGCTGAAGCTTTCTTT,CASSSRGDAEAFF
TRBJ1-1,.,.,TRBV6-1,TGTGCCAGCAGGCCGGGGATGAACACTGAAGCTTTCTTT,CASRPGMNTEAFF
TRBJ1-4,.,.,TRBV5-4,TGTGCCAGCGGGGACATGACCGCAACTAATGAAAAACTGTTTTTT,CASGDMTATNEKLFF